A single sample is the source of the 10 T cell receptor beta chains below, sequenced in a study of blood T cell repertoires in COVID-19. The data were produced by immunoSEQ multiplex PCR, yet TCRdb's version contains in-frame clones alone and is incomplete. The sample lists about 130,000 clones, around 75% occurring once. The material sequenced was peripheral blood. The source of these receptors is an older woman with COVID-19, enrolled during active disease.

The CDR3, as DNA: TGTGCCAGTGCGATGACAGGGGGGACCTACGAGCAGTACTTC. This gives the protein CASAMTGGTYEQYF. This sequence joins TRBV19 and TRBJ2-7; 9 nucleotides match TRBD1. In germline, CDR1 is LNHDA, CDR2 SQIVND (reference sequence). The V gene end was trimmed by 8 bases and the J gene end by 2 bases; junction bases not matched to a gene: 7. The CDR3 covers 14 residues.

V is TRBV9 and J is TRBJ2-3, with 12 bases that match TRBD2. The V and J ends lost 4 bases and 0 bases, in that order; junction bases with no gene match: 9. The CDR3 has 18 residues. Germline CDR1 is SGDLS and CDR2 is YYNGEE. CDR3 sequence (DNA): TGTGCCAGCAGCCCGGGACTAGCGGGTCGAACTAGCACAGATACGCAGTATTTT. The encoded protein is CASSPGLAGRTSTDTQYF.

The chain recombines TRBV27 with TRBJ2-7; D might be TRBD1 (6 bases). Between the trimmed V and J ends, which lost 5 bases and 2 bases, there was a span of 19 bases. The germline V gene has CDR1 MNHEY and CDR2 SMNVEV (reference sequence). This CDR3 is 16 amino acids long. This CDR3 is CASSQYGTRMTYEQYF. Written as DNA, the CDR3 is TGTGCCAGCAGTCAGTATGGGACACGGATGACCTACGAGCAGTACTTC.

This chain's CDR3 is CASSYRGLDYGYTF. DNA of the CDR3: TGTGCCAGTAGTTACAGGGGGTTGGACTATGGCTACACCTTC. The V gene is TRBV19, the J gene TRBJ1-2; 8 nucleotides agree with TRBD1. The CDR3 contains 14 residues. CDR1 is LNHDA, CDR2 SQIVND, per germline (reference sequence). After removal of 5 bases from V and 3 bases from J, the junction contained 5 bases not matched to a gene.

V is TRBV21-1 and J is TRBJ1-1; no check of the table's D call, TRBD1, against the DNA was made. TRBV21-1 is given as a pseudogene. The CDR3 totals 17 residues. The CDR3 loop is CASIEKLPGTGTTEAFF. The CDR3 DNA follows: TGTGCCAGCATCGAAAAACTGCCGGGGACAGGGACCACTGAAGCTTTCTTT.

The DNA of the CDR3 is TGTGCCAGCAGCCCCTCACACGTCCTAGGGGGCCATGGCTACACCTTC. As protein: CASSPSHVLGGHGYTF. The gene calls are TRBV7-2 and TRBJ1-2; 7 bases are a match to TRBD1. Germline CDR1 SGHTA, CDR2 FQGNSA. CDR3 length: 16 residues. Trimming removed 5 bases from V and 6 bases from J; junction bases left unmatched: 15.

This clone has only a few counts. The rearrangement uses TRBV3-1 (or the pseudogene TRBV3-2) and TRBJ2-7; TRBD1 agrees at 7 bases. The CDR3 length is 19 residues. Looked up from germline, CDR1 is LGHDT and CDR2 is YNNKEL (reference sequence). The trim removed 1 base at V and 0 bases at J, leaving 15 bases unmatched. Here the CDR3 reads CASSQAVGTDPRSSYEQYF. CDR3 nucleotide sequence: TGTGCCAGCAGCCAAGCGGTCGGGACAGATCCCCGCAGCTCCTACGAGCAGTACTTC.

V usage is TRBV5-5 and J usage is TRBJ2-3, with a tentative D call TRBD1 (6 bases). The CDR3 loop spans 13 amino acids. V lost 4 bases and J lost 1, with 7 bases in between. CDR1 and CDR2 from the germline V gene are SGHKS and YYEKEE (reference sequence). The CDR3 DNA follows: TGTGCCAGCAGCCGACAGGGCACAGATACGCAGTATTTT. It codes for CASSRQGTDTQYF.

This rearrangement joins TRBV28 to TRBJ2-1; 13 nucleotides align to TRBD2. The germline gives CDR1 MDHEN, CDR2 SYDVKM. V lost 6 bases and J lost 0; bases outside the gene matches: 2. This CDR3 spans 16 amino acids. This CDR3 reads CASRGLAGASYNEQFF. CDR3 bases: TGTGCCAGCAGAGGACTAGCGGGGGCCTCCTACAATGAGCAGTTCTTC.

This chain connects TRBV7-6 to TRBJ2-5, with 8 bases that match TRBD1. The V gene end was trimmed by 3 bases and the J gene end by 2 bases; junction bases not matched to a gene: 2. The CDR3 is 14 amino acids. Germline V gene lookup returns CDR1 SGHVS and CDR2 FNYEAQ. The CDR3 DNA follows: TGTGCCAGCAGCTTTACAGGGGGACAAGAGACCCAGTACTTC. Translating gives CASSFTGGQETQYF.